A single T cell receptor (beta chain) is shown here with its context. Its antigen is still unknown. No quality values exist for individual bases; no much larger clone is one base distant. This sample was included in a study of cytomegalovirus exposure and HLA in healthy donors listed by TCRdb under 2017. As for the study more broadly: In an earlier analysis of approximately 500 of the donors, 276 Gb of sequence data and 100 million or so unique TCR beta sequences from some 170 million T cells were reported. All discovery cohort repertoires had been generated using a single sequencing platform. To study patterns of TCR occurrence, a later analysis re-analyzed previously published TCR beta repertoires from around 700 donors and added high-resolution HLA genotyping. Among the roughly 430 genotyped donors, approximately 81% belonged to the genetic ancestry cluster associated with self-reported Caucasian donors. Both class I and class II loci were covered by HLA typing, at four-digit resolution. The study was designed to test whether signatures of past pathogen exposure could be identified by cataloging public T cell receptors. Roughly 5 DR-DQ haplotypes were handled as single units for association and clustering, since linkage in the cohort was strong. The number of donors typed differed by locus, with 629-630 for A, B, C, DRB1 and DQB1, over 500 for DQA1, over 600 for DPA1, and 450 to 480 for DPB1. Among under 450 genotyped donors of the cohort, an average of around 240,000 unique TCR beta nucleotide sequences were sequenced per donor, around 18% of them non-productive. In the later analysis, no new phenotypic data were used to find candidate immune exposures; instead, reliance was placed on TCR beta sequences and their occurrence across donors. An earlier analysis of some 600 of the donors applied high-throughput TCR beta sequencing to assess whether each TCR beta V gene segment acted as functional or pseudogenic. Alongside the repertoire data, information on donor age, sex, ethnicity and CMV serostatus was compiled. High-throughput TCR immunosequencing, statistical association of individual TCRs with disease status, and machine learning were combined to predict cytomegalovirus infection status. A later genetic analysis used genome-wide SNP genotypes for about three fifths of the 666 donors, treating that subset as a discovery cohort. The T cell repertoires of roughly 660 subjects were profiled by immunosequencing and related to cytomegalovirus serostatus. A separate validation cohort of roughly 120 different subjects was used in addition to the approximately 700-subject first cohort. About 300 gigabases of sequencing data and tens of millions of unique TCR sequences were included in an early release covering under 650 HLA-typed donors. What the study reported, not specific to this receptor: In a later analysis, most CMV-associated TCR beta chains were found to appear HLA-restricted, with HLA associations seemingly driven largely by CMV exposure. At a false discovery rate of 0.05, a later analysis linked approximately 18,000 TCR beta sequences to specific HLA alleles. According to a later genetic analysis, donors in an Asian-associated ancestry cluster had fewer N-insertions in productive TCRs than the approximately 610-donor mean. In a later analysis, several top co-occurrence clusters were reported to appear linked to parvovirus B19, influenza, CMV and Epstein-Barr virus. When HLA alleles, especially DR and DQ, strongly co-occurred, TCR associations were difficult to assign to individual alleles. Because counts were too low, some 16 rarely observed V segments, including chromosome 9 orphons, were excluded from the earlier analysis of 587 of the donors. In both the original and validation cohorts, the classifier was reported to diagnose cytomegalovirus status with high specificity and sensitivity. The authors suggested that the approach could potentially be generalized to other disease states and immunological phenotypes. Sequencing depth was assumed to be roughly uniform across donors in the presence/absence analyses, though that assumption may not hold. HLA typing was unavailable for some donors at each locus, so association tests used only the typed subset. In a later analysis, HLA-associated TCR beta chains were found to be more clonally expanded and to have lower generation probabilities than equally common non-associated chains. Three of the identified cytomegalovirus-associated TCR beta chains were confirmed in vitro to be specific for cytomegalovirus antigens. A further reported finding was that TCR beta sequences accurately predicted the HLA-A and HLA-B alleles for most subjects in the first cohort. An association between a missense DCLRE1C variant and V-gene and J-gene trimming of TCR beta chains was found in a later genetic analysis and replicated in an independent cohort. The cohort was sequenced for TCR beta chains only, and without alpha or paired-chain data the features that could be detected were limited. A later analysis found that TCR association rates varied across HLA loci, with DRB1 alleles showing the most associated TCRs and HLA-C alleles the fewest. Correlated functional status among segregating V segments might reflect linkage disequilibrium, but an unknown experimental factor could not be ruled out. Broadly in line with IMGT annotations, most TCR beta V segments showed up in productive rearrangements about 90% or about 30% of the time in an earlier analysis of approximately 640 of the donors. The study listed approximately 150 TCR beta chains as associated with cytomegalovirus. Most TCR sequences were seen in very few donors, while some public TCRs were found in many individuals. A group of highly shared sequence variants was considered likely to be a technical artifact of the sequencing pipeline. The 87-base-pair reads could not distinguish some IMGT-functional V segments, including TRBV6-2 and TRBV6-3, so those segments were excluded. The only immune exposure information available for the cohort was CMV serostatus.

The CDR3 contains 16 residues, cysteine and phenylalanine counted. Of the read, only the CDR3 DNA is kept; its 48 bases are in frame from base 1. Unmatched junction bases come to 10, with V trimmed by 3 bases and J by 6 bases. The germline V gene yields SGHTA for CDR1 and FQGNSA for CDR2. The library was built by means of the immunoSEQ multiplex PCR assay. The multiplex PCR relied on a mix of 60 forward primers for TCR Vbeta segments and 13 reverse primers for TCR Jbeta segments. Amplification of the CDR3 region of rearranged TCR beta genes was performed with a multiplex PCR assay on genomic DNA. Amplified TCR beta libraries were sequenced as 87-base-pair reads on the Illumina HiSeq System. Per the authors' processing: A later analysis tallied approximately 87 million unique TCR beta chains across the approximately 670 repertoires, and some 10 million of those chains were shared by two or more donors. A nearest-neighbor algorithm error-corrected the raw reads and collapsed the reads into unique sequences, merging closely related sequences to remove PCR and sequencing errors. V, D and J gene segments were assigned by aligning CDR3 sequences to IMGT reference sequences. For a sequence to be retained, a match of at least six nucleotides to both a V gene segment and a J gene segment was required. Rearrangements were classified as productive when the CDR3 lacked stop codons and remained in frame with V and J, and all other rearrangements were classified as non-productive. Following IMGT convention, CDR3 was defined as the stretch from the second conserved V-encoded cysteine to the conserved J-encoded phenylalanine. The earlier analysis of about 500 of the donors excluded sequences that lacked an unambiguous match to a single V gene segment. In an earlier analysis of a few hundred of the donors, V segments were called functional above 56.7% productive rearrangements and were called segregating when the between-donor standard deviation exceeded 5%. A statistical classification framework was developed to diagnose cytomegalovirus status using the catalog of TCR beta chain sequences. A later analysis assigned V and J genes by comparing TCR nucleotide sequences with IMGT/GENE-DB human TR gene sequences. A later analysis assigned CDR3 sequences and most-parsimonious VDJ recombination scenarios with the TCRdist pipeline. In a later analysis, each TCR beta chain was defined by its CDR3 amino acid sequence together with its V-gene family, and reads without a unique V-gene family were excluded. A later analysis removed 550 to 650 highly shared, low-generation-probability nucleotide sequences to deal with suspected cross-contamination and a sequencing artifact. For each public chain, a later analysis derived a clonal expansion index from normalized ranks of inferred template counts within each repertoire. In a later analysis, generation probabilities were computed using a VDJ recombination model fitted to out-of-frame rearrangements, and the results were checked against IGoR. In a later analysis, hypergeometric tests were used to score TCR-TCR, TCR-HLA and TCR-CMV co-occurrence, with a repertoire-size bias correction applied to TCR pairs. In a later analysis, false discovery rates were estimated by permuting HLA or CMV assignments 20 times. In a later analysis, co-occurring TCRs were grouped with DBSCAN, and TCRdist sequence similarity was added when clustering was performed within HLA-allele-positive subsets. Repertoires with fewer than 30,000 or more than 120,000 public chains were left out of co-occurrence clustering, as were four to six repertoires with anomalous nucleotide sharing. Here the immuneACCESS table is served through TCRdb, limited to in-frame sequences with V and J called. Missing clones are a known gap in these copies; in checked studies unresolved V genes cover under half, and the rest lacks a known reason. V, J and clone size reflect that table, while D and trimming were determined from the DNA. The sample records tens of thousands of clones, roughly two thirds of which are singletons. Of the sample, around 15% falls within the top ten clones.

The cohort was made up of hundreds of healthy bone marrow donors. At the time of sampling, all cohort members were nominally healthy, though unrecorded immune exposures were likely present. The donor was CMV seropositive and was included in the group of 290 or so seropositive cohort members. A peripheral blood sample was provided by each donor, and peripheral blood mononuclear cells were used for TCR beta sequencing. Genomic DNA was extracted from the blood cell samples with the Qiagen DNeasy Blood Extraction Kit. Sequencing input: PBMCs. The sequence derives from a male donor in good health and CMV-seropositive. The chain joins TRBV7-2 to TRBJ1-5, with 8 central nucleotides matching TRBD1. CDR3 protein: CASSLARGRQGQPQHF. The sequenced DNA: TGTGCCAGCAGCTTGGCCAGGGGGCGCCAGGGTCAGCCCCAGCATTTT.